The entry below describes one TCR beta chain. Antigen specificity is unknown. Averaging around 120 mL, one heparinised blood draw was given by each donor. This sample was included in a study of beta chain features in type 1 diabetes. Whole-study findings and limits: The naive, central memory and Treg TCRB repertoires showed an apparent similarity that was greater among patients than among healthy donors.

Expressed TCRB transcripts got sequenced, as all isolated RNA was reverse transcribed. Profiling relied on immunoSEQ multiplex PCR, and the TCRdb table lists in-frame clones only, not all of them. The sample yields approximately 100,000 clones, approximately 37% seen once. The source of this sequence is a woman aged 18-29 years in good health. The sample was stem cell memory CD4+ T cells from blood.

The CDR3 DNA reads as TGTGCCAGCAAAGAGGGCTCTGGGGGCGGTCAGCCCCAGCATTTT. Protein sequence: CASKEGSGGGQPQHF. The rearrangement uses TRBV7-3 and TRBJ1-5, with a weak D call TRBD1 (6 bases). The CDR3 length is 15 residues. V lost 7 bases, J lost 6 bases, and 19 bases lay in between. Germline CDR1 is SGHTA and CDR2 is FQGTGA.